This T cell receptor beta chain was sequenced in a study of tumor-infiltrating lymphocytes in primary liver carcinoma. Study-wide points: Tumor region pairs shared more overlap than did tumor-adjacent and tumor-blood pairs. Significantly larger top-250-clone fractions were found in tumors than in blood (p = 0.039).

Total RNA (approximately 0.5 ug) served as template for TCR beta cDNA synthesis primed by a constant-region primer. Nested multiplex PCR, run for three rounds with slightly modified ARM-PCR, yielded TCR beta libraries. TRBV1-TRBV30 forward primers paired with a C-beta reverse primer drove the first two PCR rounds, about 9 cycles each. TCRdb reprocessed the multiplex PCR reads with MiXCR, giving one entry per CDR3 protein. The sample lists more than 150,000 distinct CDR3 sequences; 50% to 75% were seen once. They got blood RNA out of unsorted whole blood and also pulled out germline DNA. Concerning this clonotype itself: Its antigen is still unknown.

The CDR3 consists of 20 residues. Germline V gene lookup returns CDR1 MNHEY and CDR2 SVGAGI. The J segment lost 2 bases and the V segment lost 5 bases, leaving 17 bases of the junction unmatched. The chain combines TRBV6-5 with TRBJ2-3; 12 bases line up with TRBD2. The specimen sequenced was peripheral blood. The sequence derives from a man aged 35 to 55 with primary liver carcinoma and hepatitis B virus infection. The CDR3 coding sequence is TGTGCCAGCAGTATCCCTATCCCGGGGCTAGCGGGAGGGGACACAGATACGCAGTATTTT. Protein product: CASSIPIPGLAGGDTDTQYF.